This T cell receptor beta chain originates from a study of T cell changes during pregnancy in multiple sclerosis. Data came from immunoSEQ multiplex PCR; TCRdb stores just in-frame clones and leaves some out. Here the sample spans around 80,000 clones, just over 90% being singletons. The CDR3 length is 14 residues. The germline V gene has CDR1 SGHTA and CDR2 FQGNSA. With V trimmed by 5 bases and J by 6 bases, 6 bases remained unmatched. The chain joins TRBV7-2 to TRBJ2-7; 11 nucleotides match TRBD2. The specimen comprised peripheral blood, sampled before pregnancy. The receptor was derived from a female donor with multiple sclerosis, enrolled in a pregnancy study. The CDR3 spells CASSPTSGIREQYF. CDR3 bases: TGTGCCAGCAGCCCGACTAGCGGGATACGCGAGCAGTACTTC.